This TCR beta chain was sequenced in a study of T cell changes during pregnancy in multiple sclerosis. Per germline, CDR1 LNHNV and CDR2 YYDKDF (reference sequence). The CDR3 runs to 14 residues. V shed 1 base and J shed 4 bases, with 11 bases lying between them. Only in-frame clones appear in the TCRdb table, and some are missing; sequencing was by immunoSEQ multiplex PCR. The sample has about 110,000 clones; under 95% are singletons. The source material was peripheral blood, sampled after pregnancy. The rearrangement uses TRBV15 and TRBJ2-7; D perhaps matches TRBD2 (5 bases). This clonotype originated in a female donor with multiple sclerosis, enrolled in a pregnancy study. In nucleotides, the CDR3 is TGTGCCACCAGCAGAGCCCAGGACTCTTACGAGCAGTACTTC. Amino acid sequence: CATSRAQDSYEQYF.